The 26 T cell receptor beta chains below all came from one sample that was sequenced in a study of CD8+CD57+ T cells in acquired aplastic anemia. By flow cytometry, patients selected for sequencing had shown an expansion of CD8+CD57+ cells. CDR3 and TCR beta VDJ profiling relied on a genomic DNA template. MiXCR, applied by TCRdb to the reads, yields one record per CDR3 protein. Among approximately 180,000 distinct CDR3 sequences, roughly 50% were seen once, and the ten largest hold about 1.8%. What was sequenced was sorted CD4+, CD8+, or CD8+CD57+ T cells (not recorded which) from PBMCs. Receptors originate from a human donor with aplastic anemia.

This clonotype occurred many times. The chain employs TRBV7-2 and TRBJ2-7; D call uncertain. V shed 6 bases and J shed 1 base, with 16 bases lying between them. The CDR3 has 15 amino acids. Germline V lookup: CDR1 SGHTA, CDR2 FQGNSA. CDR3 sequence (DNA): TGTGCCAGCAGTGGCCCGGGCCTCACTTCCTACGAGCAGTACTTC. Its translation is CASSGPGLTSYEQYF. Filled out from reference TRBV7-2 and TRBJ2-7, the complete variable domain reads GAGVSQSPSNKVTEKGKDVELRCDPISGHTALYWYRQSLGQGLEFLIYFQGNSAPDKSGLPSDRFSAERTGGSVSTLTIQRTQQEDSAVYLCASSGPGLTSYEQYFGPGTRLTVT.

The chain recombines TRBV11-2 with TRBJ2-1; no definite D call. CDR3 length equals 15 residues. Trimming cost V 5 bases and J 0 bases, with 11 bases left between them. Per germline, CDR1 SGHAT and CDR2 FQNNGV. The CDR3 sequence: CASSQDASSYNEQFF. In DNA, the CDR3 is TGTGCCAGCAGCCAGGACGCCAGCTCCTACAATGAGCAGTTCTTC.

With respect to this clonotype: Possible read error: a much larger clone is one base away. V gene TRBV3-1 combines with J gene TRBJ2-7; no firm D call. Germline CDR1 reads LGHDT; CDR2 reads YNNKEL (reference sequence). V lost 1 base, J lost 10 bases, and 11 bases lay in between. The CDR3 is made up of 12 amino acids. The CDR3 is CASSQASEYQYF. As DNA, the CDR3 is TGTGCCAGCAGCCAAGCCTCAGAGTACCAGTACTTC.

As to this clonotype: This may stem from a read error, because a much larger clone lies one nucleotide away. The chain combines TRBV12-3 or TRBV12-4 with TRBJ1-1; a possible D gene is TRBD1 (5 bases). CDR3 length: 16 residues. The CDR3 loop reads CASSLGGAILNTEVFF. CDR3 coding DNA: TGTGCCAGCAGTTTAGGTGGGGCCATCCTGAACACTGAAGTTTTCTTT.

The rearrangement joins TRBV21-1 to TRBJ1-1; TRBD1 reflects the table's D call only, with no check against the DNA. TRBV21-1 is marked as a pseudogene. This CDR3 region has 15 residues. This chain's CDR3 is CASGRGGQEVTEAFF. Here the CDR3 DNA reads TGTGCCAGCGGACGCGGGGGACAGGAGGTCACTGAAGCTTTCTTT.

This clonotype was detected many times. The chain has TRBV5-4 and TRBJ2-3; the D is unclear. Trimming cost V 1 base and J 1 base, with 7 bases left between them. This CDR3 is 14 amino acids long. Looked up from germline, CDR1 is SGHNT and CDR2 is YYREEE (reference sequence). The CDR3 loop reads CASSLSTGTDTQYF. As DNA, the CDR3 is TGTGCCAGCAGCTTGTCGACCGGCACAGATACGCAGTATTTT.

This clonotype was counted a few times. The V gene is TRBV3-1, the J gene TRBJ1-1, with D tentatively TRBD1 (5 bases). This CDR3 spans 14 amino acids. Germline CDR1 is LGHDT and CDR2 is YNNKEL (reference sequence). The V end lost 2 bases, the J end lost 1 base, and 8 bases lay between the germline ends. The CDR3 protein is CASSQIQGNTEAFF. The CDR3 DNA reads TGTGCCAGCAGCCAAATTCAGGGGAACACTGAAGCTTTCTTT.

The CDR3 coding sequence is TGTGCCACCAGCAGAGGGACTAGCGGGACTAGTTTGAATGAGCAGTTCTTC. This translates into CATSRGTSGTSLNEQFF. The chain has TRBV15 and TRBJ2-1, with 12 nucleotides matching TRBD2. The CDR3 loop spans 17 amino acids. V trimming: 1 base; J trimming: 7 bases; junction bases outside the gene matches: 8. The germline V gene encodes CDR1 LNHNV and CDR2 YYDKDF (reference sequence). Full variable domain (rest looked up from reference TRBV15 and TRBJ2-1): DAMVIQNPRYQVTQFGKPVTLSCSQTLNHNVMYWYQQKSSQAPKLLFHYYDKDFNNEADTPDNFQSRRPNTSFCFLDIRSPGLGDTAMYLCATSRGTSGTSLNEQFFGPGTRLTVL.

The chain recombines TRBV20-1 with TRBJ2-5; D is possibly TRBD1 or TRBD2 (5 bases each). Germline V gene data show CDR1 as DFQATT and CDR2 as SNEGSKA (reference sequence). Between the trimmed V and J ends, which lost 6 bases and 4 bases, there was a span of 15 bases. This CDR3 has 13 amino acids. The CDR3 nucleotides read TGCAGTGCCGGGTTCGGGGCCTCAGAGACCCAGTACTTC. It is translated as CSAGFGASETQYF.

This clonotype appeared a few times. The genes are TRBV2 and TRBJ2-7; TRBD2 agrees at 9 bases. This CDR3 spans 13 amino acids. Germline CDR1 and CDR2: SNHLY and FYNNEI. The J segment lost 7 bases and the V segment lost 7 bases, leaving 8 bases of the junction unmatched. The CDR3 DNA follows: TGTGCCAGCAAGGGCGGGGGGGCTGAAGAGCAGTACTTC. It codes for CASKGGGAEEQYF.

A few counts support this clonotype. Here the CDR3 reads CASNPAPGSGNTIYF. As DNA, the CDR3 is TGTGCCAGCAATCCTGCCCCAGGTTCTGGAAACACCATATATTTT. The chain combines TRBV28 with TRBJ1-3; D call uncertain. The germline CDR1 and CDR2 sequences are MDHEN and SYDVKM. Trimming left V 7 bases short and J 1 base short, with 14 bases between. The CDR3 contains 15 residues.

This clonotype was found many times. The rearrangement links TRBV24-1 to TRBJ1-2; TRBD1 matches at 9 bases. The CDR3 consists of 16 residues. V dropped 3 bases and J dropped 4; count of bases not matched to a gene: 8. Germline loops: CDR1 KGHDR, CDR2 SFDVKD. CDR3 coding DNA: TGTGCCACCAGTGATACCGGGACAGGGACCCCCTATGGCTACACCTTC. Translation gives CATSDTGTGTPYGYTF.

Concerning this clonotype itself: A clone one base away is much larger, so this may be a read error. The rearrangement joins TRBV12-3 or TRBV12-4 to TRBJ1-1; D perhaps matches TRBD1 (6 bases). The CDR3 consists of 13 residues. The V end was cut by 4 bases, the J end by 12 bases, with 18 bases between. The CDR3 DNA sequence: TGTGCCAGCAGTTCCAGCCTTTTAGGACAGACTTTCTTT. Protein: CASSSSLLGQTFF.

The CDR3 coding sequence is TGTGCCAGCAGGCCGACTAGCGGCCAAGAGACCCAGTACTTC. It yields the protein CASRPTSGQETQYF. This chain links TRBV7-6 with TRBJ2-5, with TRBD2 matching over 9 bases. In germline, CDR1 is SGHVS, CDR2 FNYEAQ. V lost 6 bases and J lost 1; bases outside the gene matches: 3. The CDR3 spans 14 residues.

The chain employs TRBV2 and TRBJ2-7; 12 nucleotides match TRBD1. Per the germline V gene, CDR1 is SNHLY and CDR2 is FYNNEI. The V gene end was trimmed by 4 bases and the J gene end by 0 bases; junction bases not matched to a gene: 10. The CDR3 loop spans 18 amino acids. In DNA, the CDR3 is TGTGCCAGCAGTGCACTCGGGACAGGGGGCGATTTCTCCTACGAGCAGTACTTC. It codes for CASSALGTGGDFSYEQYF.

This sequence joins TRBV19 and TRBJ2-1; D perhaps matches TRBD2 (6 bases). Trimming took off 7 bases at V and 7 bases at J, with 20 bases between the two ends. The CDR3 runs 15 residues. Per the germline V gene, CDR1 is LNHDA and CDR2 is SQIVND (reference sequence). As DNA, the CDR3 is TGTGCCAGTAATTTGGGGGGAAGGGGCATGAATGAGCAGTTCTTC. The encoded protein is CASNLGGRGMNEQFF.

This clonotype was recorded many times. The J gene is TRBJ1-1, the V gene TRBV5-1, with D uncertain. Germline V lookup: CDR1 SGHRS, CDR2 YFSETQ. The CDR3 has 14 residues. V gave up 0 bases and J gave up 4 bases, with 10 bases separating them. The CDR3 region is CASSLEGTSTEAFF. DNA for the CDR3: TGCGCCAGCAGCTTGGAGGGCACGAGCACTGAAGCTTTCTTT.

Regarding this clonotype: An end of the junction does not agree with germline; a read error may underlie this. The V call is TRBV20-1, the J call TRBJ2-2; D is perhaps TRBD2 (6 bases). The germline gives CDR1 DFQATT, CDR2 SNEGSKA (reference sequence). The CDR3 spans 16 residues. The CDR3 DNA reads TGCGGTGCTAGAGACCCGGGACTCGCGAACACCGGGGAGCTGTTTTTT. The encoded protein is CGARDPGLANTGELFF.

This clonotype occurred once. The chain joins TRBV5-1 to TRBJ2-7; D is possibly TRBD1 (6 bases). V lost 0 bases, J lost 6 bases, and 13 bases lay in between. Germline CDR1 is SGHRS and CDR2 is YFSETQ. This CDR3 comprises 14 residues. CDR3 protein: CASSLDEGEREQYF. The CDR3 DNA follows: TGCGCCAGCAGCTTGGATGAGGGGGAACGCGAGCAGTACTTC.

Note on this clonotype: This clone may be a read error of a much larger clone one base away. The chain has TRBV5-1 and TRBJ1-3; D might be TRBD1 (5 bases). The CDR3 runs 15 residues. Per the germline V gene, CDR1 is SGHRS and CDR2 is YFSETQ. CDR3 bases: TGCTCCAGCAGCTTGGGTGACAGCTCTGGAAACACCATATATTTT. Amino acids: CSSSLGDSSGNTIYF.

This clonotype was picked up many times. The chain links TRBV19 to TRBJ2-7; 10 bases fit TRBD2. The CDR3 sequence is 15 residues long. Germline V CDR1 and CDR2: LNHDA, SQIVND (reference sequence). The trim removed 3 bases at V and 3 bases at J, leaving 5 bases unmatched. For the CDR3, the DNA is TGTGCCAGTAGTATTGGTGCTAGCGGGAGCTACGAGCAGTACTTC. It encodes CASSIGASGSYEQYF.

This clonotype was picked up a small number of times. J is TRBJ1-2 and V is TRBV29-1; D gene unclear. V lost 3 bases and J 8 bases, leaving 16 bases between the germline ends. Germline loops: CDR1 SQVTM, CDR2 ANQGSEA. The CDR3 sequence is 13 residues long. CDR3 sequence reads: CSVEDEGLGGYTF. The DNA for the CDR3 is TGCAGCGTTGAGGATGAGGGCCTCGGCGGCTACACCTTC.

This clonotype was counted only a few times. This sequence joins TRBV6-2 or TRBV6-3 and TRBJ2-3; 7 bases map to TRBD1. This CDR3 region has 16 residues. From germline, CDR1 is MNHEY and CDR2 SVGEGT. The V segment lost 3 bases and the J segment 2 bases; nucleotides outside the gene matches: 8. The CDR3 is CASSYFEGAVTDTQYF. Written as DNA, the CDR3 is TGTGCCAGCAGTTATTTTGAGGGGGCCGTCACAGATACGCAGTATTTT.

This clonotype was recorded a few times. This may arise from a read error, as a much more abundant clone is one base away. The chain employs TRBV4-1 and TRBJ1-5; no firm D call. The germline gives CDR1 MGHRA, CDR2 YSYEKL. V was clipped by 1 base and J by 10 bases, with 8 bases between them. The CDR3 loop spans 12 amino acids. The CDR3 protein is CASSQGIGPQHF. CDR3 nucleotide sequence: TGCGCCAGCAGCCAAGGTATCGGTCCCCAGCATTTT.

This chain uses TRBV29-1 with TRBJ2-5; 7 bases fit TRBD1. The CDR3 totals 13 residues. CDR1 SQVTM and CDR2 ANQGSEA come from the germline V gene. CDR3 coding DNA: TGCAGTGCTAGTCGAGCAGGGGGAGAGACCCAGTACTTC. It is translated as CSASRAGGETQYF.

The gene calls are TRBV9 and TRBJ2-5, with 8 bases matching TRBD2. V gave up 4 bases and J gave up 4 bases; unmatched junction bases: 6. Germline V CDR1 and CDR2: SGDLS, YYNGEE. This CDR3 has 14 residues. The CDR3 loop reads CASSLMREAETQYF. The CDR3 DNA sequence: TGTGCCAGCAGCTTAATGCGGGAGGCAGAGACCCAGTACTTC. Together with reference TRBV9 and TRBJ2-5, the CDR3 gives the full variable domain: DSGVTQTPKHLITATGQRVTLRCSPRSGDLSVYWYQQSLDQGLQFLIQYYNGEERAKGNILERFSAQQFPDLHSELNLSSLELGDSALYFCASSLMREAETQYFGPGTRLLVL.